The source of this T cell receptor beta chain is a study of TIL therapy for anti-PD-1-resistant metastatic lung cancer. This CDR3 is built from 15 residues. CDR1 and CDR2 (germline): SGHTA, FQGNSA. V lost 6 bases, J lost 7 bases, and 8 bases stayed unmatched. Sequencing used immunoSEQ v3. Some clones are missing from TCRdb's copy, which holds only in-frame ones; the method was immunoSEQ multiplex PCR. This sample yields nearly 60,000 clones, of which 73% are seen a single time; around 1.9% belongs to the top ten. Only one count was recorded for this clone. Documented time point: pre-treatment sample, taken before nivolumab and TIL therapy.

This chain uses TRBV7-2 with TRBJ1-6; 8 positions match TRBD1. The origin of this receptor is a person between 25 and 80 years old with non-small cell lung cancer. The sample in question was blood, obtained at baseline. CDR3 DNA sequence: TGTGCCAGCAGGGAGAGGACAGGGCGAAATTCACCCCTCCACTTT. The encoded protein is CASRERTGRNSPLHF.